This entry lists 27 T cell receptor beta chains sequenced from one sample in a study of T cell changes during pregnancy in multiple sclerosis. The protocol was immunoSEQ multiplex PCR, while the TCRdb copy is restricted to in-frame clones and leaves out a portion. The data hold 40,000 to 55,000 clones, with 80% to 90% observed a single time. Sequencing used CD8+ T cells from peripheral blood mononuclear cells, obtained in the second trimester of pregnancy. All receptors come from a female donor with multiple sclerosis, enrolled in a pregnancy study.

The chain recombines TRBV19 with TRBJ2-7; maybe TRBD2 (6 bases). V dropped 3 bases and J dropped 0 bases, with 9 bases sitting between them. The CDR3 covers 14 residues. The germline gives CDR1 LNHDA, CDR2 SQIVND (reference sequence). CDR3 protein: CASSMGGSSYEQYF. The DNA of the CDR3 is TGTGCCAGTAGTATGGGAGGATCCTCCTACGAGCAGTACTTC.

This clone came up once. The chain carries TRBV6-5 and TRBJ2-5; 10 positions agree with TRBD1. CDR1 and CDR2 (germline): MNHEY, SVGAGI. CDR3 length equals 14 residues. Losses at the gene ends were 7 bases for V and 7 bases for J; bases not matched to a gene: 9. The chain's CDR3 is CASMLGQGMGTQYF. The CDR3, as DNA: TGTGCCAGCATGCTGGGACAGGGGATGGGGACCCAGTACTTC.

The V call is TRBV7-8, the J call TRBJ1-2; the D gene is possibly TRBD1 (5 bases). V was trimmed by 5 bases and J by 8 bases, leaving 15 bases between them. This CDR3 region has 13 residues. Looked up from germline, CDR1 is SGHVS and CDR2 is FQNEAQ. CDR3 nucleotide sequence: TGTGCCAGCAGCCTCCGTAGGGGTCGGGGCTACACCTTC. It is translated as CASSLRRGRGYTF.

This clone was seen a single time. The gene calls are TRBV6-6 and TRBJ2-1; D uncertain. The CDR3 totals 10 residues. Germline lookup yields CDR1 MNHNY and CDR2 SVGAGI (reference sequence). Trimming cost V 7 bases and J 7 bases, with 5 bases left between them. In nucleotides, the CDR3 is TGTGCCAGCAACGGTAATGAGCAGTTCTTC. Its protein is CASNGNEQFF.

The chain uses TRBV2 and TRBJ1-5; a weak D match, TRBD1 (5 bases). Germline V gene lookup returns CDR1 SNHLY and CDR2 FYNNEI. V lost 1 base, J lost 4 bases, and 14 bases lay in between. CDR3 length: 16 amino acids. The chain's CDR3 is CASSEGGGILNQPQHF. CDR3 DNA sequence: TGTGCCAGCAGTGAAGGCGGGGGGATTTTGAATCAGCCCCAGCATTTT.

This clone was observed a single time. The genes are TRBV6-1 and TRBJ2-1; 8 bases match TRBD2. The V gene end was trimmed by 6 bases and the J gene end by 2 bases; junction bases not matched to a gene: 3. CDR1 MNHNS and CDR2 SASEGT come from the germline V gene. CDR3 length equals 14 residues. Here the CDR3 DNA reads TGTGCCAGCAGCGGGAGGGGAACCTACAATGAGCAGTTCTTC. Translating it yields CASSGRGTYNEQFF.

The chain has TRBV5-6 and TRBJ1-5; 9 positions agree with TRBD1. Germline V CDR1 and CDR2: SGHDT, YYEEEE. The CDR3 is made up of 14 amino acids. J lost 4 bases, V lost 3 bases, and 2 bases had no gene match. The CDR3 region has the DNA TGTGCCAGCAGCTGGGGACAGGGTAATCAGCCCCAGCATTTT. It specifies CASSWGQGNQPQHF.

This chain uses TRBV7-3 with TRBJ2-3, with 7 bases that match TRBD2. This CDR3 has 15 residues. Trimming at V came to 4 bases and at J to 6 bases, leaving 10 bases not matched to a gene. Germline-derived CDR1 and CDR2 are SGHTA and FQGTGA. Here the CDR3 DNA reads TGTGCCAGCAGCTCGACGGGGGGAGGGCGGGATACGCAGTATTTT. Protein: CASSSTGGGRDTQYF.

J is TRBJ2-7 and V is TRBV19, with TRBD2 matching 14 bases. The V gene end was trimmed by 4 bases and the J gene end by 4 bases; junction bases not matched to a gene: 6. The CDR3 is made up of 16 amino acids. Germline assignment: CDR1 LNHDA and CDR2 SQIVND (reference sequence). The CDR3 is CASSTAGTSGGYEQYF. DNA for the CDR3: TGTGCCAGTAGTACCGCCGGGACTAGCGGGGGTTACGAGCAGTACTTC.

V usage is TRBV20-1 and J usage is TRBJ1-2; perhaps TRBD1 as D (6 bases). Trimming pared 5 bases from V and 6 bases from J, leaving 7 bases between. Germline assignment: CDR1 DFQATT and CDR2 SNEGSKA (reference sequence). The CDR3 is made up of 10 amino acids. The chain's CDR3 is CSAYRDGYTF. The CDR3 nucleotides read TGCAGTGCTTACAGGGATGGCTACACCTTC.

CDR3 nucleotide sequence: TGTGCCAGCAGCCGCGAAGCCGGAGGGGACAGGGAAAAAGAGACCCAGTACTTC. Amino acids: CASSREAGGDREKETQYF. This chain connects TRBV7-9 to TRBJ2-5; 9 nucleotides match TRBD1. The CDR3 loop spans 18 amino acids. Trimming removed 5 bases from V and 3 bases from J; junction bases left unmatched: 16. Germline-derived CDR1 and CDR2 are SEHNR and FQNEAQ (reference sequence).

The table lists this clone with a few counts. The chain recombines TRBV6-5 with TRBJ2-2; 8 bases are a match to TRBD2. CDR3 length: 15 amino acids. Germline V lookup: CDR1 MNHEY, CDR2 SVGAGI. V lost 8 bases, J lost 6 bases, and 11 bases stayed unmatched. In nucleotides, the CDR3 is TGTGCCAGCCGGCCGCGGGGGGAACGATCCGGGGAGCTGTTTTTT. It encodes CASRPRGERSGELFF.

The rearrangement joins TRBV10-2 to TRBJ1-6; D possibly corresponds to TRBD1 (6 bases). The CDR3 extends over 16 amino acids. Deletions cut 3 bases from V and 4 bases from J, with 13 bases between. Looked up from germline, CDR1 is WSHSY and CDR2 is SAAADI. In DNA form, the CDR3 reads TGCGCCAGCAGTGACCGGGACACTAAATATAATTCACCCCTCCACTTT. This codes for CASSDRDTKYNSPLHF.

The rearrangement uses TRBV13 and TRBJ1-5; D possibly corresponds to TRBD1 (6 bases). Per the germline V gene, CDR1 is PRHDT and CDR2 is FYEKMQ (reference sequence). V was trimmed by 5 bases and J by 5 bases, leaving 19 bases between them. This CDR3 contains 16 residues. The CDR3 is CASSTRGGLNHQPQHF. In DNA form, the CDR3 reads TGTGCCAGCAGCACCCGGGGGGGCCTGAACCATCAGCCCCAGCATTTT.

The chain joins TRBV29-1 to TRBJ1-3; D uncertain. The CDR3 totals 13 residues. The germline V and J ends were trimmed by 3 bases and 3 bases, with 9 bases remaining between them. CDR1 is SQVTM and CDR2 is ANQGSEA in the germline V gene. The CDR3 spells CSVEGDFGNTIYF. The CDR3 nucleotides read TGCAGCGTTGAGGGAGATTTTGGAAACACCATATATTTT.

This clone was detected only once. This sequence joins TRBV14 and TRBJ1-1; weak D call: TRBD1 (6 bases). The CDR3 is 16 residues long. Germline V gene sequence: CDR1 SGHDN, CDR2 FVKESK. Trimming removed 11 bases at V and 2 bases at J, with 24 bases between. The DNA for the CDR3 is TGTGCCCCGATAAAGTCAAGAACAGGGAAAAACACTGAAGCTTTCTTT. Its protein is CAPIKSRTGKNTEAFF. The whole variable domain, remainder taken from reference TRBV14 and TRBJ1-1, is EAGVTQFPSHSVIEKGQTVTLRCDPISGHDNLYWYRRVMGKEIKFLLHFVKESKQDESGMPNNRFLAERTGGTYSTLKVQPAELEDSGVYFCAPIKSRTGKNTEAFFGQGTRLTVV.

A single count supports this clone. The chain has TRBV6-6 and TRBJ2-2; D possibly corresponds to TRBD2 (6 bases). This CDR3 has 15 amino acids. The germline gives CDR1 MNHNY, CDR2 SVGAGI (reference sequence). V gave up 6 bases and J gave up 3 bases, with 14 bases separating them. In DNA form, the CDR3 reads TGTGCCAGCAGCTATGGAGGGCCTTACACCGGGGAGCTGTTTTTT. Its protein is CASSYGGPYTGELFF.

The chain combines TRBV4-2 with TRBJ2-7, with D perhaps matching TRBD1 (5 bases). The CDR3 has 16 amino acids. V was pared by 4 bases and J by 3 bases, with 19 bases between. Germline lookup yields CDR1 LGHNA and CDR2 YNFKEQ. DNA for the CDR3: TGTGCCAGCAGCCCTCTACAGGCAGCAGATGACTACGAGCAGTACTTC. The encoded protein is CASSPLQAADDYEQYF.

The chain has TRBV14 and TRBJ2-5; TRBD2 matches 8 bases. Trimming took 0 bases from V and 3 from J; bases not matched to a gene: 12. The CDR3 contains 18 residues. The V gene's germline CDR1 is SGHDN and CDR2 FVKESK. The CDR3 region has the DNA TGTGCCAGCAGCCAAGATCTGACTAGCGAGATAATCAAAGAGACCCAGTACTTC. Translating gives CASSQDLTSEIIKETQYF.

The chain couples TRBV27 to TRBJ1-4; perhaps TRBD1 as D (5 bases). This CDR3 has 16 residues. Germline values: CDR1 MNHEY, CDR2 SMNVEV (reference sequence). Trimming took 7 bases from V and 3 from J, leaving 18 bases between them. CDR3 loop: CASKFSSRAANEKLFF. The CDR3 DNA reads TGTGCCAGCAAGTTTAGTAGCAGGGCGGCTAATGAAAAACTGTTTTTT.

This chain connects TRBV6-5 to TRBJ1-5; a weak D match, TRBD1 (6 bases). Trimming removed 4 bases at V and 2 bases at J, with 12 bases between. This CDR3 region has 15 residues. The germline V gene has CDR1 MNHEY and CDR2 SVGAGI. CDR3 DNA: TGTGCCAGCAGTTCTCTCGCAGGGGGCAATCAGCCCCAGCATTTT. Encoded protein: CASSSLAGGNQPQHF.

J is TRBJ2-7 and V is TRBV7-2; D is possibly TRBD1 (6 bases). The CDR3 length is 13 residues. Trimming left V 2 bases short and J 2 bases short, with 7 bases between. Germline V gene data show CDR1 as SGHTA and CDR2 as FQGNSA. The CDR3 DNA reads as TGTGCCAGCAGCTTACAGGGGACCTACGAGCAGTACTTC. Protein product: CASSLQGTYEQYF.

This chain links TRBV5-6 with TRBJ1-4; D ambiguous. The CDR3 contains 13 residues. V dropped 0 bases and J dropped 8 bases, with 8 bases sitting between them. Germline V gives CDR1 SGHDT, CDR2 YYEEEE. The CDR3 coding sequence is TGTGCCAGCAGCTTGGGTGTGGGCGAAAAACTGTTTTTT. It translates to CASSLGVGEKLFF. Full variable domain (missing parts from reference TRBV5-6 and TRBJ1-4): DAGVTQSPTHLIKTRGQQVTLRCSPKSGHDTVSWYQQALGQGPQFIFQYYEEEERQRGNFPDRFSGHQFPNYSSELNVNALLLGDSALYLCASSLGVGEKLFFGSGTQLSVL.

This clone was counted a single time. V is TRBV7-9 and J is TRBJ1-1, with 9 bases that match TRBD1. V lost 10 bases and J lost 5; bases outside the gene matches: 5. CDR1 is SEHNR, CDR2 FQNEAQ, per germline (reference sequence). This CDR3 comprises 12 residues. The CDR3, as DNA: TGTGCCACGGGACAGGGTTTTACTGAAGCTTTCTTT. This translates into CATGQGFTEAFF.

This rearrangement joins TRBV15 to TRBJ2-3, with a possible D match to TRBD1 (6 bases). V lost 1 base and J lost 4, with 12 bases in between. The CDR3 contains 15 residues. CDR1 is LNHNV, CDR2 YYDKDF, per germline (reference sequence). CDR3 in amino acids: CATSRVGDIPDTQYF. CDR3 nucleotide sequence: TGTGCCACCAGCAGAGTAGGGGACATTCCAGATACGCAGTATTTT.

This clone was seen just once. The chain is built from TRBV6-6 and TRBJ1-1, with 9 nucleotides matching TRBD1. The CDR3 sequence is 15 residues long. Germline lookup yields CDR1 MNHNY and CDR2 SVGAGI (reference sequence). With 6 bases clipped from V and 1 base from J, the junction kept 6 bases outside the gene matches. CDR3 nucleotide sequence: TGTGCCAGCAGCCGTACGGGACAGGGGAACACTGAAGCTTTCTTT. Residues: CASSRTGQGNTEAFF.

The V gene is TRBV7-2, the J gene TRBJ2-2; a possible D gene is TRBD1 (5 bases). This CDR3 comprises 17 residues. The germline V and J ends were trimmed by 1 base and 2 bases, with 14 bases remaining between them. CDR1 and CDR2 from the germline V gene are SGHTA and FQGNSA. CDR3 in amino acids: CASSLGPGPGNTGELFF. For the CDR3, the DNA is TGTGCCAGCAGCTTAGGCCCAGGGCCCGGAAACACCGGGGAGCTGTTTTTT. Full variable domain (missing parts from reference TRBV7-2 and TRBJ2-2): GAGVSQSPSNKVTEKGKDVELRCDPISGHTALYWYRQSLGQGLEFLIYFQGNSAPDKSGLPSDRFSAERTGGSVSTLTIQRTQQEDSAVYLCASSLGPGPGNTGELFFGEGSRLTVL.